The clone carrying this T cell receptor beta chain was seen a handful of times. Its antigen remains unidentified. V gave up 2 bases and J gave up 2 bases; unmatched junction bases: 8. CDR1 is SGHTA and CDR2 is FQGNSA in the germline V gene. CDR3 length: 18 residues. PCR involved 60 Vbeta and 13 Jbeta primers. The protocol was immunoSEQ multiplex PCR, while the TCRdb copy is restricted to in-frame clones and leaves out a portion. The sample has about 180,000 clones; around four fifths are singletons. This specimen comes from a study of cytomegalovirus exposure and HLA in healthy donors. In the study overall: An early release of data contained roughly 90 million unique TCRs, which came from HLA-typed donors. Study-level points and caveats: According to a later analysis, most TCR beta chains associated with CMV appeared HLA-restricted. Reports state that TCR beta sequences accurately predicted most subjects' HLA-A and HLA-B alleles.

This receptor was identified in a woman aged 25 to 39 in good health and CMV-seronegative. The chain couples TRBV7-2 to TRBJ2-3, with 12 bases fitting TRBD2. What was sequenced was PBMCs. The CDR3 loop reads CASSLLGLAGGNTDTQYF. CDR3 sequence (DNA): TGTGCCAGCAGCTTATTGGGCCTAGCGGGGGGGAACACAGATACGCAGTATTTT.